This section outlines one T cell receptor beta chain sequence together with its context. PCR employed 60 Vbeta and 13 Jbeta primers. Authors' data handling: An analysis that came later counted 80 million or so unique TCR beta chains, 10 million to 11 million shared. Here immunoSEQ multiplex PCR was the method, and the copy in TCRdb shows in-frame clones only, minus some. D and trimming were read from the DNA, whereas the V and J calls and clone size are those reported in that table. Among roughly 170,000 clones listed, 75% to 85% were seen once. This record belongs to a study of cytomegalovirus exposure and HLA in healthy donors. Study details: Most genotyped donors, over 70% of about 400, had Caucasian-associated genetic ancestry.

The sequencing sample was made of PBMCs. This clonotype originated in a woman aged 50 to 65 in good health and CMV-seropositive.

CDR3 sequence: CASSQGQGDQPQHF. CDR3 bases: TGTGCCAGCAGCCAGGGACAGGGGGATCAGCCCCAGCATTTT. This chain uses TRBV9 with TRBJ1-5; 11 bases align to TRBD1. Unmatched junction bases numbered 2, after V lost 4 bases and J lost 5 bases. Germline V gene lookup returns CDR1 SGDLS and CDR2 YYNGEE. The CDR3 spans 14 residues. The full variable domain, completed using reference TRBV9 and TRBJ1-5, is DSGVTQTPKHLITATGQRVTLRCSPRSGDLSVYWYQQSLDQGLQFLIQYYNGEERAKGNILERFSAQQFPDLHSELNLSSLELGDSALYFCASSQGQGDQPQHFGDGTRLSIL.